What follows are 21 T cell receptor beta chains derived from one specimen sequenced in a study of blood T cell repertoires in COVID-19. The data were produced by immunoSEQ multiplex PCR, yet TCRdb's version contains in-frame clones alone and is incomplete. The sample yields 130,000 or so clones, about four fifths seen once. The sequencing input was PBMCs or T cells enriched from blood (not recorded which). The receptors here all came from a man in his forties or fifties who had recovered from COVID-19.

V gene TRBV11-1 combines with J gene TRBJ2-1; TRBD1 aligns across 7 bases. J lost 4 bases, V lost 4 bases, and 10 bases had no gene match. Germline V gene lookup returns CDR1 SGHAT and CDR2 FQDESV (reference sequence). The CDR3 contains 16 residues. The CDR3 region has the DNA TGTGCCAGCAGCTCGACCCGGGACAGCCAATACAATGAGCAGTTCTTC. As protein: CASSSTRDSQYNEQFF.

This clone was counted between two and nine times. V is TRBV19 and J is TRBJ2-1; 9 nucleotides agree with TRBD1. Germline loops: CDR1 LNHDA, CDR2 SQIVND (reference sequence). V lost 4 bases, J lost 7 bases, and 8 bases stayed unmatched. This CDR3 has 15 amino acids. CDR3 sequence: CASSTGTGRSNEQFF. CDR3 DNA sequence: TGTGCCAGTAGTACAGGGACAGGGAGGAGTAATGAGCAGTTCTTC.

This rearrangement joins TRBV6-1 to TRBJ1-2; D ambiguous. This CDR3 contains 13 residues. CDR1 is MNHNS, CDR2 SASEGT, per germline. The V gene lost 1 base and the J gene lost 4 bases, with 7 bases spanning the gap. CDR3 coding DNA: TGTGCCAGCAGTGAAGGGAGTTCCTATGGCTACACCTTC. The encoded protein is CASSEGSSYGYTF.

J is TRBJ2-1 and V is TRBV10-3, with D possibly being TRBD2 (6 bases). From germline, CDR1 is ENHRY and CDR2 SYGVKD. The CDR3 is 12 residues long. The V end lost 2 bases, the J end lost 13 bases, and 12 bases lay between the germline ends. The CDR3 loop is CAISEAGNFQFF. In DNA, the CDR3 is TGTGCCATCAGTGAGGCGGGGAACTTTCAGTTCTTC.

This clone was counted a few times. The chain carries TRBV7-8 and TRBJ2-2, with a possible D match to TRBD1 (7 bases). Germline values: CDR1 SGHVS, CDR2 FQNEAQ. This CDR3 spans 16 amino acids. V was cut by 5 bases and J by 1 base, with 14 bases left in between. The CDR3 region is CASSADREVNTGELFF. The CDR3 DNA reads TGTGCCAGCAGCGCAGACAGGGAGGTGAACACCGGGGAGCTGTTTTTT.

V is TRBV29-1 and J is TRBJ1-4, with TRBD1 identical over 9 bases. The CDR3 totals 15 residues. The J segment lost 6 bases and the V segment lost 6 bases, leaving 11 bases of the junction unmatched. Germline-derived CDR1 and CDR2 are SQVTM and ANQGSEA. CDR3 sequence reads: CSVDMGQGWDEKLFF. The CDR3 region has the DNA TGCAGCGTCGACATGGGACAGGGTTGGGATGAAAAACTGTTTTTT. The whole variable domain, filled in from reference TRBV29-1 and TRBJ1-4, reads SAVISQKPSRDICQRGTSLTIQCQVDSQVTMMFWYRQQPGQSLTLIATANQGSEATYESGFVIDKFPISRPNLTFSTLTVSNMSPEDSSIYLCSVDMGQGWDEKLFFGSGTQLSVL.

The CDR3 bases are TGTGCCAGCAGCTTAGAGTCAGGGGCGCTTGAAAAACTGTTTTTT. Protein sequence: CASSLESGALEKLFF. The chain combines TRBV9 with TRBJ1-4; D possibly corresponds to TRBD1 (6 bases). Germline V gene data show CDR1 as SGDLS and CDR2 as YYNGEE. CDR3 length: 15 residues. The V and J ends lost 4 bases and 7 bases respectively, with 17 bases between them.

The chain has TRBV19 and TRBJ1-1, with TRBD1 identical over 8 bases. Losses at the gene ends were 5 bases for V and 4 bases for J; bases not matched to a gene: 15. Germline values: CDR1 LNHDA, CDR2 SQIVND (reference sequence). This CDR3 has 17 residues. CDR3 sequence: CASSAQARGLGGTEAFF. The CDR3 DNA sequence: TGTGCCAGTAGTGCTCAAGCCAGGGGGCTGGGGGGCACTGAAGCTTTCTTT.

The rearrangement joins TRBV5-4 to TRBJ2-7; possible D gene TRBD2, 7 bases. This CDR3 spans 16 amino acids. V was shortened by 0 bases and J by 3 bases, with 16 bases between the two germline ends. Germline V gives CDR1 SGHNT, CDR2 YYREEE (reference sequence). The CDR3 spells CASSLEGGAGFYEQYF. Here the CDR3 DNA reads TGTGCCAGCAGCTTGGAAGGGGGGGCAGGTTTCTACGAGCAGTACTTC.

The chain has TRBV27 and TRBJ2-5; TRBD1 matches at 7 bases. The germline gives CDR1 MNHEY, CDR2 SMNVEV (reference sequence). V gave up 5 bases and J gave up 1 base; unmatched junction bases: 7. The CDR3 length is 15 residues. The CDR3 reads CASSPQPGGQETQYF. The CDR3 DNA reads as TGTGCCAGCAGTCCCCAACCAGGGGGCCAAGAGACCCAGTACTTC.

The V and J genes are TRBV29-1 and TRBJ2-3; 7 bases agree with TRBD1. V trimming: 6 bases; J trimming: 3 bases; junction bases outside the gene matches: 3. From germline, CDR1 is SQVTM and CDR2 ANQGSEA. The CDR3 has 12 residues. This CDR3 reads CSVDRETDTQYF. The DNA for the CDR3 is TGCAGCGTAGACAGGGAAACAGATACGCAGTATTTT.

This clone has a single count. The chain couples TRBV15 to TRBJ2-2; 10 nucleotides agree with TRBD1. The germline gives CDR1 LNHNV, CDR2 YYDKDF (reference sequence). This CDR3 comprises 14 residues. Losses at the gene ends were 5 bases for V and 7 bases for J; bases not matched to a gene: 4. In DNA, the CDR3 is TGTGCCACCAGCTCACGGACAGGGGGCGGGGAGCTGTTTTTT. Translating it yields CATSSRTGGGELFF.

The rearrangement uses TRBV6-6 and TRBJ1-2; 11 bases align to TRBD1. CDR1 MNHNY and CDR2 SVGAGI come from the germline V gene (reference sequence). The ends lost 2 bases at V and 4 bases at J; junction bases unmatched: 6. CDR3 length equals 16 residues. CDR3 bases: TGTGCCAGCAGTTACCTTGGACAGGGGGCCTCCTATGGCTACACCTTC. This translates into CASSYLGQGASYGYTF.

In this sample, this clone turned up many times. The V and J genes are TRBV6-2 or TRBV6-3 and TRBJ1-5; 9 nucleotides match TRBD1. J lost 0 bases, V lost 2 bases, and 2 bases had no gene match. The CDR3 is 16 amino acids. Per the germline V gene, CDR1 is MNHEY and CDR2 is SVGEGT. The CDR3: CASSYRDRASNQPQHF. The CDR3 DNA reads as TGTGCCAGCAGTTACCGGGACAGGGCTAGCAATCAGCCCCAGCATTTT.

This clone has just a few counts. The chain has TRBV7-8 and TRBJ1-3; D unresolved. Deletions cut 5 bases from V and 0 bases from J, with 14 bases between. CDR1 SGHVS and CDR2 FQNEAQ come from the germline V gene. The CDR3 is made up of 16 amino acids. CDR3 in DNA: TGTGCCAGCAGCCTGACCAGGCCTGACTCTGGAAACACCATATATTTT. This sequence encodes CASSLTRPDSGNTIYF.

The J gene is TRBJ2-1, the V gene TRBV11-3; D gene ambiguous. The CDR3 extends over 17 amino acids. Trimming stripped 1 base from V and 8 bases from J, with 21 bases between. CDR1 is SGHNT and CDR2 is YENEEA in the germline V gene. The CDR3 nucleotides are TGTGCCAGCAGCTTAGGTACCAGTTCTGCGGCCTCAGATGAGCAGTTCTTC. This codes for CASSLGTSSAASDEQFF.

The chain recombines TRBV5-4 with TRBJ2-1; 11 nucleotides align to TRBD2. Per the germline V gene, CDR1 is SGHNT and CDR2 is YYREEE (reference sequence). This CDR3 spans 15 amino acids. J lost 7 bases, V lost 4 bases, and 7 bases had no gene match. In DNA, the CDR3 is TGTGCCAGCAGCGGTAGCGGGGGGGCTGGTAATGAGCAGTTCTTC. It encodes CASSGSGGAGNEQFF. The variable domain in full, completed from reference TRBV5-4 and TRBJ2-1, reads ETGVTQSPTHLIKTRGQQVTLRCSSQSGHNTVSWYQQALGQGPQFIFQYYREEENGRGNFPPRFSGLQFPNYSSELNVNALELDDSALYLCASSGSGGAGNEQFFGPGTRLTVL.

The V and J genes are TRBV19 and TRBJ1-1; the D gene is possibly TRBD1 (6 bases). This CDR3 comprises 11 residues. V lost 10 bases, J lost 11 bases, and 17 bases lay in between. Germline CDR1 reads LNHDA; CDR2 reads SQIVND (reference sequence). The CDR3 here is CATDLAGAAFF. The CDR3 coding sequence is TGTGCCACCGACCTTGCGGGGGCGGCTTTCTTT.

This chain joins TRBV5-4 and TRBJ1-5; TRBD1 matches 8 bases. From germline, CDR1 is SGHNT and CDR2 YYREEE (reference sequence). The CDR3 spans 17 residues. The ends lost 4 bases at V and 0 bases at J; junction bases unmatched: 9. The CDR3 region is CASSPTGELDSNQPQHF. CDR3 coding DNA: TGTGCCAGCAGCCCGACAGGGGAGTTGGATAGCAATCAGCCCCAGCATTTT. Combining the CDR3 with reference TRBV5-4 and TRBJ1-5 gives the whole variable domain ETGVTQSPTHLIKTRGQQVTLRCSSQSGHNTVSWYQQALGQGPQFIFQYYREEENGRGNFPPRFSGLQFPNYSSELNVNALELDDSALYLCASSPTGELDSNQPQHFGDGTRLSIL.

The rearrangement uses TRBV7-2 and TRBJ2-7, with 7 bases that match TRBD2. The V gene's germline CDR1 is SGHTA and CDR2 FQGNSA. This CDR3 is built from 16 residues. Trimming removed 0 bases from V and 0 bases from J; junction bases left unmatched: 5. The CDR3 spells CASSLAGGVSSYEQYF. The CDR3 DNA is TGTGCCAGCAGCTTAGCGGGGGGGGTAAGCTCCTACGAGCAGTACTTC. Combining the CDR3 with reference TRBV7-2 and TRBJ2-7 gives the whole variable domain GAGVSQSPSNKVTEKGKDVELRCDPISGHTALYWYRQSLGQGLEFLIYFQGNSAPDKSGLPSDRFSAERTGGSVSTLTIQRTQQEDSAVYLCASSLAGGVSSYEQYFGPGTRLTVT.

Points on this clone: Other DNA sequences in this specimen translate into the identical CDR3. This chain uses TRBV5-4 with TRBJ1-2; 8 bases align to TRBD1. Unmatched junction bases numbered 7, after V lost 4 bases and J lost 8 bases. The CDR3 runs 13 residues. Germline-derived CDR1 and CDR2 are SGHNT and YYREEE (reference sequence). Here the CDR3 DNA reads TGTGCCAGCAGCCTTCAGGGGGCAGGGGGCTACACCTTC. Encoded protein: CASSLQGAGGYTF.